This note documents a single T cell receptor (beta chain) sequence. What it recognizes is unknown. CDR1 MNHEY and CDR2 SVGEGT come from the germline V gene. There are 17 residues in the CDR3. V gave up 2 bases and J gave up 4 bases; unmatched junction bases: 9. The sample is drawn from a study of Ad26.COV2.S vaccination and SARS-CoV-2 variants. Overall study context: A COV1001 Ad26.COV2.S trial-arm participant provided the sample. General study results and limits: Vaccine and placebo recipients had comparable breadth of non-spike TCRs. Considerable breadth of spike-specific CD8+ and CD4+ T cell responses has reportedly been documented following vaccination.

Profiling relied on immunoSEQ multiplex PCR, and the TCRdb table lists in-frame clones only, not all of them. The sample lists 430,000 or so clones, approximately 92% occurring once. The treatment here: around 19 received Ad26.COV2.S at low or high dose, single or two shots; 5 received placebo; per-sample allocation not given. Repertoires come from day 63 after the first vaccine or placebo injection. This person who donated was an adult of 18-55 years in Boston. The sample here was peripheral blood, taken in a trial of Ad26.COV2.S vaccine versus placebo. This chain uses TRBV6-2 or TRBV6-3 with TRBJ1-5, with 9 nucleotides matching TRBD1. The receptor was isolated from a person between 18 and 65 years old who received the Ad26.COV2.S COVID-19 vaccine or a placebo. The CDR3: CASSYGQGLLLNQPQHF. The CDR3 DNA reads TGTGCCAGCAGTTACGGACAGGGGCTGTTACTTAATCAGCCCCAGCATTTT.